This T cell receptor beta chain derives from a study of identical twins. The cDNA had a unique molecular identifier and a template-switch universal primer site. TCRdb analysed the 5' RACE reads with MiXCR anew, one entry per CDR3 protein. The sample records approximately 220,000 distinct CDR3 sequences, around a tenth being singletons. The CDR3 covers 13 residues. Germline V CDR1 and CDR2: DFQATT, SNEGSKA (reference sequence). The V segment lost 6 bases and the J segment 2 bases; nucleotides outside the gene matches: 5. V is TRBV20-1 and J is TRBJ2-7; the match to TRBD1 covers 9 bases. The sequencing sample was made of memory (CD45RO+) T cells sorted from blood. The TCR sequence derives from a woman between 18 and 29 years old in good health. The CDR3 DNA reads TGCAGTGCCACCCGGGACAGGGCCTACGAGCAGTACTTC. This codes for CSATRDRAYEQYF.